This TCR beta chain is from a study of blood T cell repertoires in COVID-19. Study information: There were acute and convalescent COVID-19 samples, and they came from the United States, Italy and Spain. The cDNA or gDNA used as material had been derived from T cells, B-cell-depleted T cells, or PBMCs.

The germline gives CDR1 SGHRS, CDR2 YFSETQ. V was shortened by 4 bases and J by 2 bases, with 13 bases between the two germline ends. The length of the CDR3 is 16 residues. Authors' data handling: Researchers report that nucleated cell counts were estimated from reference gene primer amplification. Generated by immunoSEQ multiplex PCR, the TCRdb table keeps only in-frame clones and is missing some. V and J calls and clone size come straight from that table; D and trimming were deduced from the DNA. Here the sample spans 200,000 to 250,000 clones, 80% to 85% being singletons. The receptor was derived from a woman in her sixties who had recovered from COVID-19. The sample was peripheral blood. V is TRBV5-1 and J is TRBJ2-6; tentative D call: TRBD2 (5 bases). The CDR3 reads CASSPGVTAGANVLTF. The CDR3 nucleotides read TGCGCCAGCAGCCCCGGGGTCACCGCTGGGGCCAACGTCCTGACTTTC.